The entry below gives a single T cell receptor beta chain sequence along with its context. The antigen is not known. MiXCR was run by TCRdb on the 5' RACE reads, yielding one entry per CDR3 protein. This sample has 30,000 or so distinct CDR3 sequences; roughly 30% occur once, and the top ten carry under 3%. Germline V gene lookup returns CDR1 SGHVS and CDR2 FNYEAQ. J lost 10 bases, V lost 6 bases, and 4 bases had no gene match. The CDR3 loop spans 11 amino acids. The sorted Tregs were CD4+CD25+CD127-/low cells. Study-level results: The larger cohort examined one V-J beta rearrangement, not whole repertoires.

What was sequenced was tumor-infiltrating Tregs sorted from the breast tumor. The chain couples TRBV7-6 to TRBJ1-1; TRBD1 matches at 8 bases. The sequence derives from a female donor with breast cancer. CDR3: CASSNRGVAFF. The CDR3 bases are TGTGCCAGCAGTAACAGGGGGGTAGCTTTCTTT.